This T cell receptor (beta chain) was recorded in a study of PD-L1 blockade in urothelial cancer (dated by TCRdb to about 2017). In the study overall: All patients started therapy around 2014 and received atezolizumab 1,200 mg intravenously every 3 weeks. About 90% of the roughly 29 patients were identified as males with urothelial cancer of bladder origin, and a prior smoking history was reported by 18 of 29 patients. An ECOG performance status of 0 or 1 was recorded for the patients, and 0 to 3 prior chemotherapy regimens had been received by the patients. Blood samples were analyzed at two time points: 3 weeks after treatment start (second dose) and 6 weeks after treatment start. Blood samples gave median yields of approximately 130,000 T cells and 80,000 to 90,000 unique TCRs, along with a median clonality of 0.080. The study was an exploratory multi-omic analysis of somatic, immune and clinical correlates of response to PD-L1 blockade with atezolizumab in urothelial cancer. TCR sequencing covered pretreatment tumor samples and matched, serially collected peripheral blood taken before and after atezolizumab treatment. Durable clinical benefit was defined as a progression-free survival longer than 6 months, and TCR features were additionally tested against progression-free survival and overall survival. In the same patients who had TCR sequencing, pretreatment tumors also underwent whole exome sequencing and RNA sequencing. Durable clinical benefit was achieved by nine patients and was not achieved by 20 patients. Pretreatment blood TCR-seq was available for around 29 patients, at least one posttreatment blood collection was obtained for around 25 patients, and tumor TCR-seq was available for around 25 patients.

Synthetic TCR analog templates were spiked into each PCR so that absolute template abundance could be estimated from read counts. Using the immunoSEQ assay, TCRbeta CDR3 regions were amplified from genomic DNA with bias-controlled V and J gene primers. Sequencing of rearranged TCRbeta segments was done at approximately 20X coverage. On the study's bioinformatics: Clustering was used to correct sequencing errors, and CDR3s were annotated against IMGT to assign V, D and J genes. Out-of-frame and stop-codon sequences were excluded, and only productive TCRbeta rearrangements were used in downstream analyses. To compute clonality, Shannon entropy was normalized by the log of the number of unique productive sequences and then subtracted from one. Fisher's exact test with Benjamini-Hochberg correction, at a threshold of adjusted p below 0.01, was used to find clones that differed between time points or between blood and tumor. What TCRdb holds here is the immuneACCESS table cut down to in-frame rearrangements. Part of the clones is not present; checked against another copy, under half of the missing clones reflect an unresolved V gene, and the others are unexplained. The V and J calls and clone size are taken from that table; D and trimming were inferred from the DNA. Recorded for this sample are around 82,000 clones; 84% of them occurred a single time. Roughly 2% of the sample is taken by the ten largest.

The junction carries 4 bases between V and J, which are trimmed by 0 bases and 8 bases respectively. The CDR3 has 11 amino acids, counting the end cysteine and phenylalanine. Solely the CDR3 DNA is kept, with 33 bases framed from the first base. Looking up the germline V gene yields CDR1 MRHNA and CDR2 SNTAGT. The sample's time point label, in plain terms: pretreatment peripheral blood. The cohort included 29 patients with locally advanced or metastatic urothelial carcinoma who were treated at Memorial Sloan Kettering on a trial protocol. Peripheral blood mononuclear cells were collected from each patient pretreatment and during treatment, giving between 1 and 8 total time points per patient. The Qiagen DNeasy Blood extraction kit was used to purify genomic DNA from total PBMCs and tumor samples. Collected pretreatment and during treatment, PBMCs were isolated and stored as previously described. Study-level results and caveats: A pretreatment peripheral blood TCR clonality below the median was linked to improved progression-free and overall survival. At 3 weeks after the start of treatment, tumor-associated TCR clones in peripheral blood had expanded more in patients with durable benefit (n ≈ 22, p = 0.022). Small sample size (n ≈ 30) and many exploratory analyses mean the results are intended to be hypothesis-generating.

On this clone: Its cognate antigen has yet to be identified. No clone much larger than this one lies a single base away; base qualities are absent. This sample also contains other DNA sequences that code for the same CDR3.

The sequence is built from TRBV6-4 and TRBJ1-2, with the D gene uncertain. This receptor was obtained from a man aged 60-69 years with urothelial cancer. The material sequenced was PBMCs, taken around atezolizumab (anti-PD-L1) treatment. The CDR3 region reads CASSDSRGYTF. The nucleotide sequence reads as follows: TGTGCCAGCAGTGACTCGAGAGGCTACACCTTC.